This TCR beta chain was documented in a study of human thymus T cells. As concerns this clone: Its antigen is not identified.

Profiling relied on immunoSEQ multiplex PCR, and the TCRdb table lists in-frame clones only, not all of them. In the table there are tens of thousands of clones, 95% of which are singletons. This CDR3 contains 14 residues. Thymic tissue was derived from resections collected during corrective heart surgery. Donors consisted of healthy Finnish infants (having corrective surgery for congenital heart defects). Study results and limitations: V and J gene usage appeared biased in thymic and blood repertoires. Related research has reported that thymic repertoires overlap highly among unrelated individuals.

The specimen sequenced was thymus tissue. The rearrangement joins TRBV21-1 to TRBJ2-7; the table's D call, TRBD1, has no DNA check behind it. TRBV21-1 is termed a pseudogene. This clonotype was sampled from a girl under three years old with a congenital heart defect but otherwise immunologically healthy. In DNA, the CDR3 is TGTGCCAGCAGCAAGGGGCAGGGGGAATACGAGCAGTACTTC. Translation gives CASSKGQGEYEQYF.